These 18 T cell receptor beta chains came from one sample sequenced in a study of spatial heterogeneity in lung cancer. The time point denotes: sample taken at primary tumor resection. Study observations and caveats: The number of expanded tumor alpha and beta chains correlated with mutation number.

What these receptors recognize is not known. TCRdb redid the calling of the 5' RACE reads with MiXCR, one entry per CDR3 protein. Among about 18,000 distinct CDR3 sequences listed, roughly 6% were seen once. Source: lung tumor tissue, taken at surgery. All receptors come from a female donor with early-stage non-small cell lung cancer.

At least ten counts were recorded for this clonotype. The chain uses TRBV11-2 and TRBJ2-3; tentatively, D is TRBD1 (6 bases). V was clipped by 5 bases and J by 5 bases, with 11 bases between them. The CDR3 length is 13 residues. Germline V gives CDR1 SGHAT, CDR2 FQNNGV. CDR3 nucleotide sequence: TGTGCCAGCAGCGCCCAACAGGGAGATACGCAGTATTTT. Its translation: CASSAQQGDTQYF.

This clonotype was recorded many times. The chain carries TRBV27 and TRBJ2-7; D is unresolved. Trimming left V 5 bases short and J 0 bases short, with 17 bases between. Germline loops: CDR1 MNHEY, CDR2 SMNVEV (reference sequence). The CDR3 is made up of 16 amino acids. CDR3 residues: CASSIGRQRVSYEQYF. As DNA, the CDR3 is TGTGCCAGCAGTATCGGACGCCAAAGAGTCTCCTACGAGCAGTACTTC.

As concerns this clonotype: The germline gene is not matched at one end of the junction; a read error may be the cause. This chain links TRBV5-1 with TRBJ1-5; D may be TRBD1 (5 bases). The CDR3 runs to 15 residues. Germline V CDR1 and CDR2: SGHRS, YFSETQ. CDR3 in amino acids: CVSSLGQGGNQPQHF. The CDR3, as DNA: TGCGTCAGCAGCTTGGGGCAGGGCGGCAATCAGCCCCAGCATTTT.

This clonotype was found many times. The chain joins TRBV7-9 to TRBJ1-2; a possible D gene is TRBD1 (5 bases). Trimming took off 5 bases at V and 8 bases at J, with 21 bases between the two ends. CDR1 and CDR2 (germline): SEHNR, FQNEAQ (reference sequence). The CDR3 sequence is 15 residues long. The CDR3 loop reads CASSLVGGRPLGYTF. DNA for the CDR3: TGTGCCAGCAGCCTAGTGGGGGGACGCCCTTTAGGCTACACCTTC.

There are many counts of this clonotype. The rearrangement joins TRBV29-1 to TRBJ2-5; 9 bases align to TRBD2. The junction had 9 bases not matched to a gene; V was cut back by 5 bases and J by 2 bases. Germline CDR1 SQVTM, CDR2 ANQGSEA. This CDR3 has 15 residues. CDR3 sequence (DNA): TGCAGCGTTACCCGTGGACTAGCGTTACAAGAGACCCAGTACTTC. Protein sequence: CSVTRGLALQETQYF.

This clonotype counts as medium-sized. V gene TRBV5-1 combines with J gene TRBJ2-7; 8 positions match TRBD2. The J segment lost 2 bases and the V segment lost 3 bases, leaving 7 bases of the junction unmatched. CDR1 SGHRS and CDR2 YFSETQ come from the germline V gene. The CDR3 length is 15 residues. CDR3 nucleotides: TGCGCCAGCAGCTCCGGACTGGGACTAGCCTACGAGCAGTACTTC. Protein: CASSSGLGLAYEQYF. The full variable domain, with the rest looked up from reference TRBV5-1 and TRBJ2-7, is KAGVTQTPRYLIKTRGQQVTLSCSPISGHRSVSWYQQTPGQGLQFLFEYFSETQRNKGNFPGRFSGRQFSNSRSEMNVSTLELGDSALYLCASSSGLGLAYEQYFGPGTRLTVT.

Within the sample, this clonotype is medium-sized. The rearrangement uses TRBV6-5 and TRBJ2-1; D is perhaps TRBD1 or TRBD2 (5 bases each). Germline V gene sequence: CDR1 MNHEY, CDR2 SVGAGI. This CDR3 spans 14 amino acids. V was pared by 6 bases and J by 2 bases, with 11 bases between. DNA of the CDR3: TGTGCCAGCAGCCGGGACGCTGCCTACAATGAGCAGTTCTTC. Its translation: CASSRDAAYNEQFF.

This clonotype was seen at least ten times. The chain has TRBV5-4 and TRBJ2-1; D is perhaps TRBD1 or TRBD2 (5 bases each). Germline V gives CDR1 SGHNT, CDR2 YYREEE (reference sequence). The germline V and J ends were trimmed by 0 bases and 9 bases, with 13 bases remaining between them. There are 14 residues in the CDR3. This CDR3 reads CASSLERGAGEQFF. In nucleotides, the CDR3 is TGTGCCAGCAGCTTGGAGAGAGGGGCCGGTGAGCAGTTCTTC.

This clonotype was found many times. This sequence joins TRBV12-5 and TRBJ1-2; 7 bases are a match to TRBD1. After removal of 1 base from V and 8 bases from J, the junction contained 10 bases not matched to a gene. The CDR3 contains 15 residues. CDR1 and CDR2 from the germline V gene are LGHNT and FRNRAP. In DNA form, the CDR3 reads TGTGCTAGTGGTTTGGGCGGACAGGCCATCCGGGGCTACACCTTC. Its protein is CASGLGGQAIRGYTF. Drawing the rest from reference TRBV12-5 and TRBJ1-2, the complete variable domain is DARVTQTPRHKVTEMGQEVTMRCQPILGHNTVFWYRQTMMQGLELLAYFRNRAPLDDSGMPKDRFSAEMPDATLATLKIQPSEPRDSAVYFCASGLGGQAIRGYTFGSGTRLTVV.

This clonotype ranks as medium-sized (0.01 to 0.1%). The chain is built from TRBV27 and TRBJ2-7; 7 bases line up with TRBD1. CDR3 size: 13 residues. Trimming took 3 bases from V and 4 from J; bases not matched to a gene: 3. CDR1 and CDR2 from the germline V gene are MNHEY and SMNVEV (reference sequence). The CDR3: CASSFSQGYEQYF. DNA for the CDR3: TGTGCCAGCAGTTTTTCACAGGGGTACGAGCAGTACTTC.

This clonotype was picked up many times. This CDR3 is CASSESGLAGTGGELFF. The CDR3 DNA follows: TGCGCCAGCAGTGAGTCAGGACTAGCGGGCACGGGCGGGGAGCTGTTTTTT. The chain uses TRBV10-2 and TRBJ2-2; 11 nucleotides line up with TRBD2. Per germline, CDR1 WSHSY and CDR2 SAAADI. The V and J ends lost 0 bases and 7 bases, in that order; junction bases with no gene match: 7. The CDR3 is made up of 17 amino acids.

At least ten counts were recorded for this clonotype. The chain's CDR3 is CSAGALRNNEQFF. For the CDR3, the DNA is TGCAGCGCCGGTGCCCTCCGCAACAATGAGCAGTTCTTC. V is TRBV29-1 and J is TRBJ2-1; D is ambiguous. V gave up 7 bases and J gave up 5 bases, with 15 bases separating them. Germline CDR1 and CDR2: SQVTM and ANQGSEA. This CDR3 is built from 13 residues.

This clonotype was seen many times. This chain joins TRBV5-8 and TRBJ2-1, with unresolved D. The CDR3 sequence is 16 residues long. Germline V CDR1 and CDR2: SGHTS, YDEGEE. The V end lost 0 bases, the J end lost 4 bases, and 14 bases lay between the germline ends. For the CDR3, the DNA is TGTGCCAGCAGCTTGGTCCGACTGGGCCAATACAATGAGCAGTTCTTC. Translated, it gives CASSLVRLGQYNEQFF.

This clonotype was counted ten times or more. The chain combines TRBV6-1 with TRBJ2-7; D remains ambiguous. V was cut by 3 bases and J by 0 bases, with 12 bases left in between. Germline CDR1 is MNHNS and CDR2 is SASEGT. This CDR3 has 15 amino acids. The CDR3: CASSDPGRSSYEQYF. The CDR3 region has the DNA TGTGCCAGCAGTGACCCAGGCAGGAGCTCCTACGAGCAGTACTTC.

In its sample, this clonotype was seen many times. V and J are TRBV20-1 and TRBJ2-1; TRBD1 aligns across 7 bases. V gave up 5 bases and J gave up 0 bases; unmatched junction bases: 4. The CDR3 covers 14 residues. CDR1 DFQATT and CDR2 SNEGSKA come from the germline V gene (reference sequence). The CDR3: CSAVRGFSYNEQFF. The CDR3 DNA follows: TGCAGTGCTGTCAGGGGGTTCTCCTACAATGAGCAGTTCTTC.

This clonotype was recorded many times. The V call is TRBV5-4, the J call TRBJ2-3; TRBD2 aligns across 7 bases. Germline V gives CDR1 SGHNT, CDR2 YYREEE (reference sequence). This CDR3 is built from 15 residues. Trimming at V came to 0 bases and at J to 2 bases, leaving 3 bases not matched to a gene. CDR3 protein: CASSLAAGDTDTQYF. In DNA form, the CDR3 reads TGTGCCAGCAGCTTGGCGGCGGGAGACACAGATACGCAGTATTTT. The full variable domain, with the rest looked up from reference TRBV5-4 and TRBJ2-3, is ETGVTQSPTHLIKTRGQQVTLRCSSQSGHNTVSWYQQALGQGPQFIFQYYREEENGRGNFPPRFSGLQFPNYSSELNVNALELDDSALYLCASSLAAGDTDTQYFGPGTRLTVL.

This clonotype was counted many times. The chain is built from TRBV7-2 and TRBJ1-1; D is uncertain. V lost 1 base, J lost 5 bases, and 11 bases lay in between. Germline V CDR1 and CDR2: SGHTA, FQGNSA. The CDR3 runs 14 residues. CDR3: CASSLDVGRTEAFF. The CDR3 DNA sequence: TGTGCCAGCAGCTTAGACGTAGGACGAACTGAAGCTTTCTTT.

Within the sample, this clonotype is medium-sized (0.01 to 0.1%). The gene calls are TRBV6-5 and TRBJ2-2; TRBD2 matches at 11 bases. The germline V gene encodes CDR1 MNHEY and CDR2 SVGAGI. The CDR3 length is 19 residues. V dropped 4 bases and J dropped 5; count of bases not matched to a gene: 15. DNA of the CDR3: TGTGCCAGCAGTTCCTTGGGACTAGCGGCCCCCTGGGTTACCGGGGAGCTGTTTTTT. Translated: CASSSLGLAAPWVTGELFF.